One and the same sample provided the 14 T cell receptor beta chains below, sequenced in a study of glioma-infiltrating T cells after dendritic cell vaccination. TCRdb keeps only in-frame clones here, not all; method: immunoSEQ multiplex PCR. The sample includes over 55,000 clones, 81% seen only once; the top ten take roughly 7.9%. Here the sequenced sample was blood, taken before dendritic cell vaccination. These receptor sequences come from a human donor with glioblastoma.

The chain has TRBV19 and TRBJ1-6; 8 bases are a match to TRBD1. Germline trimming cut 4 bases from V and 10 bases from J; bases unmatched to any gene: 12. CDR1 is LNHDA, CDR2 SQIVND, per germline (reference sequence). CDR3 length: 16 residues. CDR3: CASSTYAGTGRSPLHF. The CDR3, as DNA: TGTGCCAGTAGTACCTACGCCGGGACAGGAAGATCACCCCTCCACTTT.

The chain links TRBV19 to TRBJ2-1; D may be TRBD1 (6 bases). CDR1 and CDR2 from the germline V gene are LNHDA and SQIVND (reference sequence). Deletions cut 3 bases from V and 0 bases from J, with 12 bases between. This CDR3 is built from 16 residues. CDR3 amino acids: CASSIRTVSSYNEQFF. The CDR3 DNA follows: TGTGCCAGTAGTATTCGGACAGTTAGCTCCTACAATGAGCAGTTCTTC.

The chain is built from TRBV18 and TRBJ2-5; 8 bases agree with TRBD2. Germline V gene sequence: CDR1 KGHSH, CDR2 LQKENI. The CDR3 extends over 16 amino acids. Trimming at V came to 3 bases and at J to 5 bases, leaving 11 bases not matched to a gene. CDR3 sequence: CASSPSGGPGLETQYF. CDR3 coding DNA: TGTGCCAGCTCACCGAGCGGGGGACCCGGATTGGAGACCCAGTACTTC.

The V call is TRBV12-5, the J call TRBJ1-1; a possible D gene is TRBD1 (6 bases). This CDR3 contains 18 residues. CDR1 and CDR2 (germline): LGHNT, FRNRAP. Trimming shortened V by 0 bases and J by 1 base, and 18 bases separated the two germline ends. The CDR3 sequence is CASGLVRFSGTPNTEAFF. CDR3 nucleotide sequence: TGTGCTAGTGGTTTGGTACGATTCTCGGGGACACCGAACACTGAAGCTTTCTTT.

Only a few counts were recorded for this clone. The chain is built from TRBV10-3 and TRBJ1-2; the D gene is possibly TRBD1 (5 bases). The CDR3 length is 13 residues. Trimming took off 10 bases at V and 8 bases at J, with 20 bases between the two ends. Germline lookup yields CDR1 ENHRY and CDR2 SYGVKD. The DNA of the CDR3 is TGTGCCACCGGACGGGACTCCGAGGGGGGCTACACCTTC. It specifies CATGRDSEGGYTF.

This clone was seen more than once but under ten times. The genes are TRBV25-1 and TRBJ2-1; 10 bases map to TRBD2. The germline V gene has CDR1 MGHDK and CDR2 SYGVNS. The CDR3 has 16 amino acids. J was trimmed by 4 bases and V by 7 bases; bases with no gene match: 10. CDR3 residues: CASTPTRLAGYNEQFF. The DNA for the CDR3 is TGTGCCAGCACCCCCACCAGACTAGCGGGTTACAATGAGCAGTTCTTC.

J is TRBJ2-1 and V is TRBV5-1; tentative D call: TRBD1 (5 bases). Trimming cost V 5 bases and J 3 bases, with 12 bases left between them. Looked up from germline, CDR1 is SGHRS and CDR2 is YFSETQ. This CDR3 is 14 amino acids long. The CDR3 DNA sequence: TGCGCCAGCAGTGTTCAGGGAAACTACAATGAGCAGTTCTTC. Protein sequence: CASSVQGNYNEQFF.

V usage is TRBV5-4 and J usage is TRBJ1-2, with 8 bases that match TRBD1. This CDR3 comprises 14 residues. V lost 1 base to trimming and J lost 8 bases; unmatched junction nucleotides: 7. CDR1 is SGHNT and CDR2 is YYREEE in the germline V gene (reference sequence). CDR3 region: CASSLQGQGWGYTF. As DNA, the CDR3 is TGTGCCAGCAGCTTGCAAGGACAGGGATGGGGCTACACCTTC.

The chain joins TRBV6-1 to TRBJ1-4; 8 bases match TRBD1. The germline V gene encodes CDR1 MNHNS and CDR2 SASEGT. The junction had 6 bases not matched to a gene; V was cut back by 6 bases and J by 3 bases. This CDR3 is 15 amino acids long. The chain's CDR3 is CASSLMDRANEKLFF. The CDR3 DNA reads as TGTGCCAGCAGCCTAATGGACAGGGCTAATGAAAAACTGTTTTTT.

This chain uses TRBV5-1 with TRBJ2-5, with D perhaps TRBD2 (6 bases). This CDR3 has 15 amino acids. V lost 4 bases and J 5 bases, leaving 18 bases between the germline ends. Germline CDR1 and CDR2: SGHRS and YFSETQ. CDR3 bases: TGCGCCAGCAGCCCCGGGGGTCGGGTTGGGGAGACCCAGTACTTC. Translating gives CASSPGGRVGETQYF.

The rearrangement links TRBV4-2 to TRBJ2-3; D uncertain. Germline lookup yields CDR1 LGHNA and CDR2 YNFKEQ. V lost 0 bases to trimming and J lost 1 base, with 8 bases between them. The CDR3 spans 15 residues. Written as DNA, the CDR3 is TGTGCCAGCAGCCAAGACTCTGTCCGCACAGATACGCAGTATTTT. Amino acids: CASSQDSVRTDTQYF.

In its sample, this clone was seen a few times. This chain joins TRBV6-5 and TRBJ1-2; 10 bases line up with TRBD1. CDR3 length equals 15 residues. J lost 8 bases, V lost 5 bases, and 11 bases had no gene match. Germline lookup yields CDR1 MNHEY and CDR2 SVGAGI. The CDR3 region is CASSRHRDRGRGYTF. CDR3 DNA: TGTGCCAGCAGTCGACACCGGGACAGGGGAAGGGGCTACACCTTC.

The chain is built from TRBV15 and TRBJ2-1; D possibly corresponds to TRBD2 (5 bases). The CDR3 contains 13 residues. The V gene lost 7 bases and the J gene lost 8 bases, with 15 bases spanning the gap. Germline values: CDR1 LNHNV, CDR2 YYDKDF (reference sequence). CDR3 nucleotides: TGTGCCACCAAAGTAAAGGTGAGGGATGAGCAGTTCTTC. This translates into CATKVKVRDEQFF.

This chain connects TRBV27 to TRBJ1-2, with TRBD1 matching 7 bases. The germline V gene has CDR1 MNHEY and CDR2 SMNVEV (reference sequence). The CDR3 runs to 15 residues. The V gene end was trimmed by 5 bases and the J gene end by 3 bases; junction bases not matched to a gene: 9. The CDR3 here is CASSRTIGTDYGYTF. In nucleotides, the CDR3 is TGTGCCAGCAGTCGAACTATCGGGACAGACTATGGCTACACCTTC.